This paragraph covers one T cell receptor beta chain sequence. The target antigen is unknown. The sample comes from a study of T cell responses to AZD1222 COVID-19 vaccine. General study results and limits: Only a handful of AZD1222 recipients, more than five in all, had baseline seropositivity. Spike was spanned by vaccine-associated CD4 TCRs, which were dominant at 160-218 and 743-854.

Libraries were prepared by immunoSEQ multiplex PCR; TCRdb keeps only in-frame clonotypes and omits some of them. The sample holds 100,000 to 150,000 clones, less than 95% seen once. The CDR3 has 13 amino acids. CDR1 and CDR2 (germline): MNHEY, SVGAGI. V dropped 2 bases and J dropped 2 bases, with 6 bases sitting between them. The rearrangement joins TRBV6-5 to TRBJ2-5, with unresolved D. The receptor was derived from an adult in good health. Source: peripheral blood, taken on day 0 of MenACWY control vaccination. CDR3 nucleotide sequence: TGTGCCAGCAGTTACCCTGGTCAAGAGACCCAGTACTTC. Its protein is CASSYPGQETQYF.